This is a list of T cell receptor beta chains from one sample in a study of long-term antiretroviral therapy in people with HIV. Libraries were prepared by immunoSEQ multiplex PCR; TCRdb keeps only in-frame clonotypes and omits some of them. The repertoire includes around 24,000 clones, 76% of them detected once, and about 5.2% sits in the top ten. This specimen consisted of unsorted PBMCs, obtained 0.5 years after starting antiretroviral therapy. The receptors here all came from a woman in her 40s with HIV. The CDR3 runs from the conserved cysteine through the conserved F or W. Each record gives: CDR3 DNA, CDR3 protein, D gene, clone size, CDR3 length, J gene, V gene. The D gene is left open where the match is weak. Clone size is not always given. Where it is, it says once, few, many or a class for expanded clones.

DNA: TGTGCCAGCAGCGCCACAGGGCGGGGCGAAAAACTGTTTTTT
CDR3: CASSATGRGEKLFF
D: .
size: .
length: 14
J: TRBJ1-4
V: TRBV5-6

DNA: TGTGCCAGCAGCTTGGGGGGTCCAGATACGCAGTATTTT
CDR3: CASSLGGPDTQYF
D: .
size: once
length: 13
J: TRBJ2-3
V: TRBV5-5

DNA: TGTGCCAGCAGTCGCCGACAGGGAGAAGGCTACACCTTC
CDR3: CASSRRQGEGYTF
D: TRBD1
size: .
length: 13
J: TRBJ1-2
V: TRBV27

DNA: TGTGCCAGCAGCCCCCTCCGGACAGGGGGGACTGAAGCTTTCTTT
CDR3: CASSPLRTGGTEAFF
D: TRBD1
size: .
length: 15
J: TRBJ1-1
V: TRBV7-3

DNA: TGTGCCAGCTCACCCGGATCTAGCACAGATACGCAGTATTTT
CDR3: CASSPGSSTDTQYF
D: .
size: .
length: 14
J: TRBJ2-3
V: TRBV18

DNA: TGTGCCAGTAGTATAGGGGACGGAACCTACGAGCAGTACTTC
CDR3: CASSIGDGTYEQYF
D: .
size: .
length: 14
J: TRBJ2-7
V: TRBV19

DNA: TGTGCCAGTAGTATAGGATCAGGACCGAAGAAGACCCAGTACTTC
CDR3: CASSIGSGPKKTQYF
D: .
size: .
length: 15
J: TRBJ2-5
V: TRBV19

DNA: TGTGCCAGCAGCGTCACACGGGGTCGCTCCTACAATGAGCAGTTCTTC
CDR3: CASSVTRGRSYNEQFF
D: .
size: .
length: 16
J: TRBJ2-1
V: TRBV9

DNA: TGTGCCAGCAGTGAACCCCGGCGTATCACTGAAGCTTTCTTT
CDR3: CASSEPRRITEAFF
D: .
size: .
length: 14
J: TRBJ1-1
V: TRBV6-1

DNA: TGTGCCAGTGGTGGGATCCAAGAGACCCAGTACTTC
CDR3: CASGGIQETQYF
D: .
size: few
length: 12
J: TRBJ2-5
V: TRBV19

DNA: TGTGCCAGCAGCCCCGAGGGGGGCCGCGCAGATACGCAGTATTTT
CDR3: CASSPEGGRADTQYF
D: .
size: .
length: 15
J: TRBJ2-3
V: TRBV5-5

DNA: TGTGCCAGCAGCTTGGGAGGGGGCGTCAATCAGCCCCAGCATTTT
CDR3: CASSLGGGVNQPQHF
D: TRBD1
size: .
length: 15
J: TRBJ1-5
V: TRBV5-4

DNA: TGCAGTGCTGGGTTGGAGACCCAGTACTTC
CDR3: CSAGLETQYF
D: .
size: .
length: 10
J: TRBJ2-5
V: TRBV20-1

DNA: TGTGCCAGCAGTGCGAGGGGACGAACGGACCAGCCCCAGCATTTT
CDR3: CASSARGRTDQPQHF
D: .
size: .
length: 15
J: TRBJ1-5
V: TRBV6-1

DNA: TGTGCCAGCAGCGTAGGAGGGGGCTCTGACTATGGCTACACCTTC
CDR3: CASSVGGGSDYGYTF
D: TRBD1
size: .
length: 15
J: TRBJ1-2
V: TRBV9

DNA: TGTGCCAGCAGCGTAGGCCCCCAGGGAGGAACTGGAAACACCATATATTTT
CDR3: CASSVGPQGGTGNTIYF
D: .
size: .
length: 17
J: TRBJ1-3
V: TRBV9

DNA: TGTGCCAGCAGCCCAGAAGGGAGACAGGGCGCCCCGTACAATGAGCAGTTCTTC
CDR3: CASSPEGRQGAPYNEQFF
D: TRBD1
size: .
length: 18
J: TRBJ2-1
V: TRBV11-3

DNA: TGTGCCAGCAGCCATGGGCCTTTTCGTGAGCAGTACTTC
CDR3: CASSHGPFREQYF
D: .
size: .
length: 13
J: TRBJ2-7
V: TRBV7-9

DNA: TGTGCCAGCAGTTACGACAGGTCTCAAAATTCACCCCTCCACTTT
CDR3: CASSYDRSQNSPLHF
D: .
size: .
length: 15
J: TRBJ1-6
V: TRBV27

DNA: TGTGCCAGCTCACCCCGGACAGGGGATGATTGGACTGAAGCTTTCTTT
CDR3: CASSPRTGDDWTEAFF
D: TRBD1
size: once
length: 16
J: TRBJ1-1
V: TRBV18

DNA: TGTGCCAGCAGCTTAGTGGCAGGGGGAGGCGAGCAGTACTTC
CDR3: CASSLVAGGGEQYF
D: .
size: once
length: 14
J: TRBJ2-7
V: TRBV7-9

DNA: TGTGCCAGCAGCCTAGGGACGGGGAGTCTCAATGAGCAGTTCTTC
CDR3: CASSLGTGSLNEQFF
D: .
size: once
length: 15
J: TRBJ2-1
V: TRBV7-3